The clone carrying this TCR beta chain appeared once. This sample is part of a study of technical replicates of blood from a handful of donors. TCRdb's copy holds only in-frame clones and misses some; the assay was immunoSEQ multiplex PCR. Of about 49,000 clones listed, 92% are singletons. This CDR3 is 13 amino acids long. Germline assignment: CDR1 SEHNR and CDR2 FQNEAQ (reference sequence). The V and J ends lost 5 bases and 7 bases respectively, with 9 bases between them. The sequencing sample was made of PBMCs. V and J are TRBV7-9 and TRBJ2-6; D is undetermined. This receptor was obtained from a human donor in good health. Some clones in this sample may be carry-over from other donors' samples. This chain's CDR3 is CASSDDNANVLTF. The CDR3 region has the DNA TGTGCCAGCAGCGACGACAATGCCAACGTCCTGACTTTC.